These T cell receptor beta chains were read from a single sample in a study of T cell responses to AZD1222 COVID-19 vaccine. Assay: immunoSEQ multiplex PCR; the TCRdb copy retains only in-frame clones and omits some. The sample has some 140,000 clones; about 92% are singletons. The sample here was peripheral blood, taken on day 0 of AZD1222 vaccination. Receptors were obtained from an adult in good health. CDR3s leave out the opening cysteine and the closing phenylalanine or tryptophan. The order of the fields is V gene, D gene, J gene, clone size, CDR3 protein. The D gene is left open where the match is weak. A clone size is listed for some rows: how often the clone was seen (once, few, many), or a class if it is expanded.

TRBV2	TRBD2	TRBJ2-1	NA	ASRGTSGNTYNEQF
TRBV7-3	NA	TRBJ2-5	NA	ASSPGNGETQY
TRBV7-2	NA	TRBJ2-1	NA	ASSLGLIGNEQF
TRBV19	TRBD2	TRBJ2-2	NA	ASSIGTSGRSFPGELF
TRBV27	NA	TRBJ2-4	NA	ASSLWGSNIQY
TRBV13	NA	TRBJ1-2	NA	ASAGGPQNYGYT
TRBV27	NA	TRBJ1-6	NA	ASSLPGRPSLH
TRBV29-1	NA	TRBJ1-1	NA	SYLREEAF
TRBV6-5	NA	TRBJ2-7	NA	ASSYGAYYEQY
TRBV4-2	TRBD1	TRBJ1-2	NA	ASSQEIGGQGADYGYT
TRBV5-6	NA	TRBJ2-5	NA	ASSLAEGEAQY
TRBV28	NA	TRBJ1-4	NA	AQLSSTTNEKLF
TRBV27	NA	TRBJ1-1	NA	ASTPSRAGTEAF
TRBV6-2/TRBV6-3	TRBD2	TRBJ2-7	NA	ASTPNLGLADYEQY
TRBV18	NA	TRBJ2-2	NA	ASSPPRLNTGELF
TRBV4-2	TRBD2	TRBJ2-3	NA	ASSQASPSGTDTQY
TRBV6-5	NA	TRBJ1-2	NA	ASSNGGGYT
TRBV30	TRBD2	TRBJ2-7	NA	AWSVGLAGDGGQY
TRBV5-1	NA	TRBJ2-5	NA	ASSLYGEFSETQY
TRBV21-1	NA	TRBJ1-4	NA	ARCYRDRANEKLF
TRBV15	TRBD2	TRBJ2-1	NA	AIQREGSNEQF
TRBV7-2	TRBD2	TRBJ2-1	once	ASSLYLAGYNYEQF
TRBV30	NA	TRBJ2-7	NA	ACKQGYNSYEQY
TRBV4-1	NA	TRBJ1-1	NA	ASSQGQGANTEAF
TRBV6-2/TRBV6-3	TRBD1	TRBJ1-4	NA	ASSRTGLNEKLF
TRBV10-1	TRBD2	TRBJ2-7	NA	ASSGRSYEQY
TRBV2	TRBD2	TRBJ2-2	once	ASRPSGAATGELF
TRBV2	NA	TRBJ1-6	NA	ASRALQRRVNSPLH
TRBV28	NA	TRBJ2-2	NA	ASRDRDYGELF
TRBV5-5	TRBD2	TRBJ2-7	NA	ASSQFLAGPIYEQY
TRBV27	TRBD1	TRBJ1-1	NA	ASSLGGGNTEAF
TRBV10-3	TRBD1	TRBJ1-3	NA	AIRGGDSKTGNTIY
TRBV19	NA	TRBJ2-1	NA	ASSIVWTLYNEQF
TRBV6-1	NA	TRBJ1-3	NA	ASSEGGGSGNTIY
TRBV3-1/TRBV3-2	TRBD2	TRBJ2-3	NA	ASSQEGLAGGVGTDTQY
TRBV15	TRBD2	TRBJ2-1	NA	ATSRDSVVAGEGNEQF
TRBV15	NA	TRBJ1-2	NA	ATSRESWAPLGYT
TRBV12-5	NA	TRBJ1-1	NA	ASGTAGLMNTEAF
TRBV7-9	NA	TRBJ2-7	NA	ASSLVRNYEQY
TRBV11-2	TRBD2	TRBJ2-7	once	ASSTILAEELYEQY
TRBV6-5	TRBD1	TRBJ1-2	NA	ASSWDRGLGYGYT
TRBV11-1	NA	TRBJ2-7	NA	ASSLAPGSYEQY
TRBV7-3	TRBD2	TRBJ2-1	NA	ASSLVSLGTSYNEQF
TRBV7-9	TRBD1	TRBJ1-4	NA	ASSATRQGVEKLF
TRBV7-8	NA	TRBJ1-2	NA	ASSLMPGSYT
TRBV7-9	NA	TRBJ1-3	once	ASSPYSNTIY
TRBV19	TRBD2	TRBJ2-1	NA	ASSTIPGLAGNEQF
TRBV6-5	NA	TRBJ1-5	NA	ASGPTGTRGPQH
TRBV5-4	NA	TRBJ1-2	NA	ASSFTSSSNYGYT